The 9 T cell receptor beta chains given below trace back to one sample, sequenced in a study of T-cell memory formation after mild COVID-19. TCRdb analysed the 5' RACE reads with MiXCR anew, one entry per CDR3 protein. The sample includes 350,000 or so distinct CDR3 sequences, about an eighth of them seen just once. The material sequenced was PBMCs or a T cell subset sorted from them (not recorded which). Every receptor here comes from a young man who had mild COVID-19 (a few samples of this study predate the infection). Cell type and time point are not known.

The V call is TRBV28, the J call TRBJ2-5; D gene unclear. Germline lookup yields CDR1 MDHEN and CDR2 SYDVKM. This CDR3 region has 12 residues. Trimming cost V 6 bases and J 7 bases, with 12 bases left between them. CDR3 nucleotide sequence: TGTGCCAGCAGGGGCAGTGAGGTGACCCAGTACTTC. It yields the protein CASRGSEVTQYF.

The chain uses TRBV6-2 or TRBV6-3 and TRBJ2-1; TRBD1 agrees at 10 bases. This CDR3 contains 14 residues. Germline V lookup: CDR1 MNHEY, CDR2 SVGEGT. V trimming: 6 bases; J trimming: 7 bases; junction bases outside the gene matches: 6. CDR3 nucleotide sequence: TGTGCCAGCAGCTCCGGGACAGGGGTGAATGAGCAGTTCTTC. It yields the protein CASSSGTGVNEQFF.

The chain uses TRBV29-1 and TRBJ2-2, with D unresolved. The V gene's germline CDR1 is SQVTM and CDR2 ANQGSEA. V lost 1 base to trimming and J lost 7 bases, with 4 bases between them. This CDR3 has 11 amino acids. This chain's CDR3 is CSVEVGGELFF. CDR3 sequence (DNA): TGCAGCGTTGAAGTAGGCGGGGAGCTGTTTTTT.

This chain connects TRBV6-6 to TRBJ1-6, with 7 positions matching TRBD1. V gave up 1 base and J gave up 7 bases; unmatched junction bases: 7. This CDR3 has 16 amino acids. The V gene's germline CDR1 is MNHNY and CDR2 SVGAGI (reference sequence). For the CDR3, the DNA is TGTGCCAGCAGTTACTTGGACCAGGGGGAAAATTCACCCCTCCACTTT. Its protein product is CASSYLDQGENSPLHF.

This clonotype was seen a handful of times. Here the CDR3 DNA reads TGCAGCGTTGGGACAGTCACAGATACGCAGTATTTT. It translates to CSVGTVTDTQYF. The gene calls are TRBV29-1 and TRBJ2-3; D is perhaps TRBD1 (6 bases). The V and J ends lost 4 bases and 2 bases respectively, with 7 bases between them. The CDR3 extends over 12 amino acids. CDR1 is SQVTM, CDR2 ANQGSEA, per germline.

The rearrangement joins TRBV18 to TRBJ2-3; D is unclear. CDR1 is KGHSH, CDR2 LQKENI, per germline. There are 14 residues in the CDR3. Trimming took off 1 base at V and 2 bases at J, with 7 bases between the two ends. The CDR3 DNA is TGTGCCAGCTCACCACTTCAAGACACAGATACGCAGTATTTT. Encoded protein: CASSPLQDTDTQYF.

This clonotype has a count of ten or more. The rearrangement joins TRBV11-2 to TRBJ2-7; no firm D call. Trimming took 0 bases from V and 6 from J, leaving 9 bases between them. The germline V gene encodes CDR1 SGHAT and CDR2 FQNNGV. The CDR3 consists of 13 residues. The CDR3 here is CASSLDQIAEQYF. In nucleotides, the CDR3 is TGTGCCAGCAGCTTAGATCAAATAGCCGAGCAGTACTTC.

This clonotype was counted only a few times. The V call is TRBV20-1, the J call TRBJ1-2, with 9 bases lining up with TRBD1. CDR3 length: 14 residues. V was pared by 4 bases and J by 4 bases, with 7 bases of the junction left unmatched. Germline V gene data show CDR1 as DFQATT and CDR2 as SNEGSKA (reference sequence). CDR3 DNA: TGCAGTGCTAAGGGACAGGGCGAACTCTATGGCTACACCTTC. Amino acid sequence: CSAKGQGELYGYTF.

The J gene is TRBJ2-1, the V gene TRBV5-4; TRBD2 matches 9 bases. The J segment lost 0 bases and the V segment lost 4 bases, leaving 5 bases of the junction unmatched. This CDR3 comprises 16 residues. The germline V gene encodes CDR1 SGHNT and CDR2 YYREEE (reference sequence). CDR3 nucleotide sequence: TGTGCCAGCAGCAGCGGCGGGGGGGCCTCCTACAATGAGCAGTTCTTC. This sequence encodes CASSSGGGASYNEQFF.